Only a few counts were recorded for the clone carrying this T cell receptor (beta chain). The antigen is unknown. CDR1 and CDR2 (germline): SGDLS, YYNGEE. The CDR3 extends over 16 amino acids. Trimming cost V 4 bases and J 5 bases; bases outside gene matches: 12. TCRdb fed the RT-PCR reads into MiXCR, producing one record per CDR3 protein. The table records some 850,000 distinct CDR3 sequences, roughly 18% of them present only once. The data stem from a study of response to subunit inactivated influenza vaccine. Findings and limits, study-wide: Each seasonal influenza vaccination recruits few new T cells, the authors suggested.

The TCR comes from a man aged 50 to 59 who received an inactivated influenza vaccine. Sequenced material: PBMCs from blood, taken around 5 days after vaccination. This chain uses TRBV9 with TRBJ2-5; 9 positions match TRBD1. The CDR3 DNA sequence: TGTGCCAGCAGCCCGGCCGGGACAGGGAGTATCGAGACCCAGTACTTC. Translating it yields CASSPAGTGSIETQYF.